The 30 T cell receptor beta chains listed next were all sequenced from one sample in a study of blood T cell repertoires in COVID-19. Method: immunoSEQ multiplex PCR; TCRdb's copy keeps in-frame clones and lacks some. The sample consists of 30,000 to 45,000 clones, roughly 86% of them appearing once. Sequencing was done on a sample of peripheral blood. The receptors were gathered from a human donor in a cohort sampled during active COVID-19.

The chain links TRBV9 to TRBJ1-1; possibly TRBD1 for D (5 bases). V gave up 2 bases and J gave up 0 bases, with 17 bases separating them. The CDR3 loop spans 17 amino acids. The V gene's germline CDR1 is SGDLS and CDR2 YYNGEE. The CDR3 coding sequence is TGTGCCAGCAGCGTCGTTACGACAGCTTTTATGAACACTGAAGCTTTCTTT. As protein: CASSVVTTAFMNTEAFF.

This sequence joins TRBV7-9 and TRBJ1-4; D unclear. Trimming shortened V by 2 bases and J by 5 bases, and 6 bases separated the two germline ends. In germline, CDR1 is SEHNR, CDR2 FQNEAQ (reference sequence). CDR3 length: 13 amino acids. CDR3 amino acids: CASSLHGNEKLFF. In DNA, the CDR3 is TGTGCCAGCAGCTTACACGGGAATGAAAAACTGTTTTTT.

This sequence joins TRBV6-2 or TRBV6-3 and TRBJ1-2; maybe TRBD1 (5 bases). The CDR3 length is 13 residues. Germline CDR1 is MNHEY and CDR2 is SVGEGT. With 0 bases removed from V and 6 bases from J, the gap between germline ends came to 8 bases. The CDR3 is CASSYSPGDGYTF. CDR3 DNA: TGTGCCAGCAGTTACTCCCCGGGGGATGGCTACACCTTC.

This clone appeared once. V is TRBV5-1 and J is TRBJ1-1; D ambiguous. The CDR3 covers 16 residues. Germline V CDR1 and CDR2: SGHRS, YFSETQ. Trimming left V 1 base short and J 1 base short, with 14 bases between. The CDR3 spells CASSLTLTGSNTEAFF. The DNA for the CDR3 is TGCGCCAGCAGCTTGACCCTAACGGGGTCGAACACTGAAGCTTTCTTT.

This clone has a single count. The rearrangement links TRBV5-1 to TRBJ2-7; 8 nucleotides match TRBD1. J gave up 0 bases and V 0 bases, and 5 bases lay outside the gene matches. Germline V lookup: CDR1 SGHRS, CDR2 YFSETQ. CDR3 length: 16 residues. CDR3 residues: CASSLGGTGFSYEQYF. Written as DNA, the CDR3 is TGCGCCAGCAGCTTGGGAGGGACAGGCTTCTCCTACGAGCAGTACTTC.

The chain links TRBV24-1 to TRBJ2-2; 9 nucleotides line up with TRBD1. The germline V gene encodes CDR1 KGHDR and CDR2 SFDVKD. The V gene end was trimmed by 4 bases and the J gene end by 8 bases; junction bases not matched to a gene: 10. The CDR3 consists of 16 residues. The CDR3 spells CATSDPTGGARGELFF. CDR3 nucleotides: TGTGCCACCAGTGACCCCACAGGGGGCGCGAGGGGGGAGCTGTTTTTT.

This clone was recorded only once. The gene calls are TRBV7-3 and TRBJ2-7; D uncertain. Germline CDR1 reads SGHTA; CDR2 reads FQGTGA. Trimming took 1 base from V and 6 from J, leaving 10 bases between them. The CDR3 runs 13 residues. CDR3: CASSLMAAGEQYF. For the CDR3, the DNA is TGTGCCAGCAGCTTAATGGCGGCCGGCGAGCAGTACTTC.

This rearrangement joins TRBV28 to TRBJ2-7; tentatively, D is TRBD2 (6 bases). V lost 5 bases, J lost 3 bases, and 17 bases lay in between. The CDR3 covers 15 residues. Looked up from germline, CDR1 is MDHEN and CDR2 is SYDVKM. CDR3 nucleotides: TGTGCCAGCAGTCGCCGCGGGATTATCTTCTACGAGCAGTACTTC. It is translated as CASSRRGIIFYEQYF.

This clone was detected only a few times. CDR3 sequence reads: CASSQDGTGNTEAFF. In DNA, the CDR3 is TGTGCCAGCAGCCAAGACGGGACAGGGAACACTGAAGCTTTCTTT. The rearrangement uses TRBV3-1 (or the pseudogene TRBV3-2) and TRBJ1-1; 8 bases line up with TRBD1. The germline V gene has CDR1 LGHDT and CDR2 YNNKEL (reference sequence). The trim removed 0 bases at V and 1 base at J, leaving 1 base unmatched. The CDR3 contains 15 residues.

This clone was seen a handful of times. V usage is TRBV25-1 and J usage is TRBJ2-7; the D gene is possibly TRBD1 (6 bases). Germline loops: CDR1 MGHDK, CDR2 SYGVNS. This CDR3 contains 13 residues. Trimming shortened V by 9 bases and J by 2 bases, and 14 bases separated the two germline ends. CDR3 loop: CASEQQGTYEQYF. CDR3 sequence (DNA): TGTGCCAGTGAACAACAGGGTACCTACGAGCAGTACTTC.

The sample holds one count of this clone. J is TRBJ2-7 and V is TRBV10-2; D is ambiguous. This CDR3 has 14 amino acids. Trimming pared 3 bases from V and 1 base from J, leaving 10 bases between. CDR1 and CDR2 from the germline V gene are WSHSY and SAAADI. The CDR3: CASSERGRSYEQYF. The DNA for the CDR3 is TGCGCCAGCAGTGAACGAGGTCGTTCCTACGAGCAGTACTTC.

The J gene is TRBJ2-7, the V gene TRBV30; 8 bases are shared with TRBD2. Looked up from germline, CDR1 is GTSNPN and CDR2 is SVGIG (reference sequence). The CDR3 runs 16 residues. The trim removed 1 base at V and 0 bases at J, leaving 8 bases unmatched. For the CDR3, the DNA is TGTGCCTGGAGTGCATTTCCCGGGACTAGCTCCTACGAGCAGTACTTC. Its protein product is CAWSAFPGTSSYEQYF.

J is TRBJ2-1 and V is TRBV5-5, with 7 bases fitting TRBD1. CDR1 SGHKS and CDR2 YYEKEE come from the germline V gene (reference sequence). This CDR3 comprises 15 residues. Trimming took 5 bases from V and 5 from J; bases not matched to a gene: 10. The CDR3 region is CASSNRGSRNNEQFF. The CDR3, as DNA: TGTGCCAGCAGTAACAGGGGTTCGAGGAACAATGAGCAGTTCTTC.

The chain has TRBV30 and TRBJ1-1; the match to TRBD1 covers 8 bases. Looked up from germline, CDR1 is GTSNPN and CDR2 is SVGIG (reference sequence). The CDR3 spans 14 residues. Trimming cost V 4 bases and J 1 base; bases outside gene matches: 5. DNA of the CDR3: TGTGCCTGGACTCAGACAGGGGCGAACACTGAAGCTTTCTTT. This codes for CAWTQTGANTEAFF.

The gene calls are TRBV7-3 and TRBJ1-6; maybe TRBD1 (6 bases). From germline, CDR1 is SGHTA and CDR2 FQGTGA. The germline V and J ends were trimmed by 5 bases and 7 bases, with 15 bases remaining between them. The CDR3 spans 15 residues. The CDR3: CASSPSGEGNSPLHF. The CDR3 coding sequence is TGTGCCAGCAGCCCCTCAGGGGAGGGGAATTCACCCCTCCACTTT. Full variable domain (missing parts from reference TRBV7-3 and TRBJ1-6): GAGVSQTPSNKVTEKGKYVELRCDPISGHTALYWYRQSLGQGPEFLIYFQGTGAADDSGLPNDRFFAVRPEGSVSTLKIQRTERGDSAVYLCASSPSGEGNSPLHFGNGTRLTVT.

This CDR3 is CASSESAYNEQFF. Written as DNA, the CDR3 is TGTGCCAGCAGTGAATCAGCGTACAATGAGCAGTTCTTC. The chain has TRBV25-1 and TRBJ2-1; D gene ambiguous. The V gene's germline CDR1 is MGHDK and CDR2 SYGVNS. The CDR3 covers 13 residues. V lost 1 base to trimming and J lost 4 bases, with 5 bases between them.

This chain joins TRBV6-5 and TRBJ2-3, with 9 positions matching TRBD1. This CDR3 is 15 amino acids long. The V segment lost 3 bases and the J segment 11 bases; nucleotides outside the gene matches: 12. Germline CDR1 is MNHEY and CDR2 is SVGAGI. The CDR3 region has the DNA TGTGCCAGCAGTTATTCCGGGACAGGGCAGTGGAGGCAGTATTTT. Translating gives CASSYSGTGQWRQYF.

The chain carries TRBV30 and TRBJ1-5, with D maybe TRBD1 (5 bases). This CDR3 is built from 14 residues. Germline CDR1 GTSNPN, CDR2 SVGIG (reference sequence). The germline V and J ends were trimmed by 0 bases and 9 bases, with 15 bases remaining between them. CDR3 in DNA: TGTGCCTGGAGTGTACCCCGGCAGGGAGGGCCCCAGCATTTT. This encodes CAWSVPRQGGPQHF.

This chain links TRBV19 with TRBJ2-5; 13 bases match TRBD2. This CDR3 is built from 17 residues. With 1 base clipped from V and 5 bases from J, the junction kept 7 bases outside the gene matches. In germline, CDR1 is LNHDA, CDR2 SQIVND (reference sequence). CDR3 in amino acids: CASSIARTSGGVETQYF. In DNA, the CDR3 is TGTGCCAGTAGTATAGCCCGTACTAGCGGGGGGGTTGAGACCCAGTACTTC.

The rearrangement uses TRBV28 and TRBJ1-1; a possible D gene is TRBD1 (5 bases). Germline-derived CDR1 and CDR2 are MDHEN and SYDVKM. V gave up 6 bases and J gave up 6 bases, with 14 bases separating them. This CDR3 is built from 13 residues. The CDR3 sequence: CASRPTGSAEAFF. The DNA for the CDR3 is TGTGCCAGCAGACCCACAGGAAGTGCTGAAGCTTTCTTT.

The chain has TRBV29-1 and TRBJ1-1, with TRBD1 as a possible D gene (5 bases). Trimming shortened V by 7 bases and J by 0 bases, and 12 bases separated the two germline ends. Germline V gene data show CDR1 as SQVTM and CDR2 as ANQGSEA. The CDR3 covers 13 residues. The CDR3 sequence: CSAQTGLNTEAFF. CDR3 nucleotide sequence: TGCAGCGCCCAAACAGGTTTGAACACTGAAGCTTTCTTT.

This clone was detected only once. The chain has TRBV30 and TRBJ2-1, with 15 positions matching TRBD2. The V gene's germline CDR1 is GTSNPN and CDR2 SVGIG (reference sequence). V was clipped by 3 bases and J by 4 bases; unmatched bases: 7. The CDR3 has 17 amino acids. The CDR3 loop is CAWSRRGLAGGYNEQFF. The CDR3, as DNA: TGTGCCTGGAGCCGACGCGGACTAGCGGGGGGGTACAATGAGCAGTTCTTC.

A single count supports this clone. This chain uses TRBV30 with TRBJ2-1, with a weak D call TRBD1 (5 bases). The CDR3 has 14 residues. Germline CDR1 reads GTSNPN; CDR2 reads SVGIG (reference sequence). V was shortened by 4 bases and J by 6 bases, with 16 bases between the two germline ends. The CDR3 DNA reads TGTGCCTGGATCTCAGGGCTCTTCGGCAATGAGCAGTTCTTC. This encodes CAWISGLFGNEQFF.

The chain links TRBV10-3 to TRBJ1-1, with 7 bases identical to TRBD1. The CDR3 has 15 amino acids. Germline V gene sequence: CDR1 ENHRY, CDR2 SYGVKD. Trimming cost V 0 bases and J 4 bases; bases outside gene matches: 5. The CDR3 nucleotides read TGTGCCATCAGTGAGTCGAAACAGGGGCTCACTGAAGCTTTCTTT. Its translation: CAISESKQGLTEAFF.

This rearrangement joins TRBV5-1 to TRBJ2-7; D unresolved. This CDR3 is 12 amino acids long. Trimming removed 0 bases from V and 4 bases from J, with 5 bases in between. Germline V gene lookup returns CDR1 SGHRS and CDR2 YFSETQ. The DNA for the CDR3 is TGCGCCAGCAGCTTGGACAGATACGAGCAGTACTTC. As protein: CASSLDRYEQYF.

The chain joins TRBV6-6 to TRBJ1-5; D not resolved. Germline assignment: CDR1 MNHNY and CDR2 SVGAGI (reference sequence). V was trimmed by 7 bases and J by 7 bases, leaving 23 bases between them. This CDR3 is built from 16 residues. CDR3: CASKVQSSNPGQPQHF. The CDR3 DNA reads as TGTGCCAGCAAAGTACAAAGTTCCAACCCGGGGCAGCCCCAGCATTTT.

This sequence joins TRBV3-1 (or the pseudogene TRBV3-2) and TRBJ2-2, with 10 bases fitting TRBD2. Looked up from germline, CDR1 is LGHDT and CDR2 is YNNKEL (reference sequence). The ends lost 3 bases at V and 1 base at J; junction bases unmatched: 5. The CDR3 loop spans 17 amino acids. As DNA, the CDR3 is TGTGCCAGCAGCCATGACCGGACTAGCGGGAACACCGGGGAGCTGTTTTTT. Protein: CASSHDRTSGNTGELFF.

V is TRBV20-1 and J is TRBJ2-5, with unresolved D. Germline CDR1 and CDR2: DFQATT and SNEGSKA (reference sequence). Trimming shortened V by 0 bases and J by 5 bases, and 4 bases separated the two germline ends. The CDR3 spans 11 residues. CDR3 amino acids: CSARDRETQYF. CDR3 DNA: TGCAGTGCTAGAGATCGGGAGACCCAGTACTTC.

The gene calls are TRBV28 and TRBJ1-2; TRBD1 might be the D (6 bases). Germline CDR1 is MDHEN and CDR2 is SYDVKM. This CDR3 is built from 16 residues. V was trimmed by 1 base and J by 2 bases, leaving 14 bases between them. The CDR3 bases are TGTGCCAGCAGTTTATTCCCAGGGGTAGGCAACTATGGCTACACCTTC. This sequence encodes CASSLFPGVGNYGYTF.

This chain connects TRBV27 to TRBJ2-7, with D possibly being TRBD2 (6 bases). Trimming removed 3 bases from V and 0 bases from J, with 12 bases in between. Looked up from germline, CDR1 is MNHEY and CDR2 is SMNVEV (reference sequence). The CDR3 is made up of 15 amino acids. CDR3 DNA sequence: TGTGCCAGCAGTTTCCAACTGGGACTCTCCTACGAGCAGTACTTC. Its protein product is CASSFQLGLSYEQYF.